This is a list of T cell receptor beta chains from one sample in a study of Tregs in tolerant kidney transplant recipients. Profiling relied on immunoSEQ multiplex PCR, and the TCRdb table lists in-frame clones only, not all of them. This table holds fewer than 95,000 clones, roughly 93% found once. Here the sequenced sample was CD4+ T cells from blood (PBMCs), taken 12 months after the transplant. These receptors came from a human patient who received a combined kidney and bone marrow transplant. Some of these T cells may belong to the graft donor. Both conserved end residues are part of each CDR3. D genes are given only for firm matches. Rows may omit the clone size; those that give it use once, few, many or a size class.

CDR3 DNA: TGTGCCTGGAGTAAAGGGGGGGGTCCCTCCTACGAGCAGTACTTC; CDR3 protein: CAWSKGGGPSYEQYF; clone size: .; V gene: TRBV30; J gene: TRBJ2-7; D gene: .
CDR3 DNA: TGTGCCAGCAGGTCCCGGGACAGATGGAGTAAGGATCAGCCCCAGCATTTT; CDR3 protein: CASRSRDRWSKDQPQHF; clone size: once; V gene: TRBV28; J gene: TRBJ1-5; D gene: TRBD1
CDR3 DNA: TGTGCCAGCAGCTTAGTGCGAGCGGGAACTAGCACAGATACGCAGTATTTT; CDR3 protein: CASSLVRAGTSTDTQYF; clone size: .; V gene: TRBV7-2; J gene: TRBJ2-3; D gene: TRBD2
CDR3 DNA: TGCGCCAGCAGCCCATTCCTTACGACAGGGATGGGATATTCCCCCCTCCACTTT; CDR3 protein: CASSPFLTTGMGYSPLHF; clone size: .; V gene: TRBV5-1; J gene: TRBJ1-6; D gene: TRBD1
CDR3 DNA: TGCGCCAGCAGACGGACAGGAAGAAGGACTGAAGCTTTCTTT; CDR3 protein: CASRRTGRRTEAFF; clone size: .; V gene: TRBV4-1; J gene: TRBJ1-1; D gene: TRBD1
CDR3 DNA: TGTGCCAGTACCCGGGACAGGGGTCTCGAGCAGTACTTC; CDR3 protein: CASTRDRGLEQYF; clone size: .; V gene: TRBV28; J gene: TRBJ2-7; D gene: TRBD1
CDR3 DNA: TGTGCCAGCAGCTCCGACAGGGGAAACTATGGCTACACCTTC; CDR3 protein: CASSSDRGNYGYTF; clone size: .; V gene: TRBV11-3; J gene: TRBJ1-2; D gene: TRBD1
CDR3 DNA: TGTGCCTCCTACGGGGGGAACACCATATATTTT; CDR3 protein: CASYGGNTIYF; clone size: .; V gene: TRBV19; J gene: TRBJ1-3; D gene: .
CDR3 DNA: TGTGCCAGCAGTGGGAGGACAGGGCACACTGAAGCTTTCTTT; CDR3 protein: CASSGRTGHTEAFF; clone size: .; V gene: TRBV6-5; J gene: TRBJ1-1; D gene: TRBD1
CDR3 DNA: TGTGCCAGCTCACCGCGGGGGGGCACAGATACGCAGTATTTT; CDR3 protein: CASSPRGGTDTQYF; clone size: .; V gene: TRBV18; J gene: TRBJ2-3; D gene: TRBD2
CDR3 DNA: TGTGCCAGCAGCTTAGACAGAACTAATGAAAAACTGTTTTTT; CDR3 protein: CASSLDRTNEKLFF; clone size: few; V gene: TRBV7-2; J gene: TRBJ1-4; D gene: .
CDR3 DNA: TGCGCCAGCAGCTTCTTCGGAACGGGAGAGACCCAGTACTTC; CDR3 protein: CASSFFGTGETQYF; clone size: .; V gene: TRBV5-1; J gene: TRBJ2-5; D gene: .
CDR3 DNA: TGTGCCTGGAGTGGAGGGACAGGACAGTTCTTC; CDR3 protein: CAWSGGTGQFF; clone size: .; V gene: TRBV30; J gene: TRBJ2-1; D gene: TRBD1
CDR3 DNA: TGTGCCAGTAGTAAGCCCGGGACAGGGCGGTACGAGCAGTACTTC; CDR3 protein: CASSKPGTGRYEQYF; clone size: .; V gene: TRBV19; J gene: TRBJ2-7; D gene: TRBD1
CDR3 DNA: TGTGCCAGCAGCTCCTACGAAGGGGGTAGCACAGATACGCAGTATTTT; CDR3 protein: CASSSYEGGSTDTQYF; clone size: few; V gene: TRBV7-9; J gene: TRBJ2-3; D gene: .
CDR3 DNA: TGTGCCAGCAGCTCGCTATATAGCAATCAGCCCCAGCATTTT; CDR3 protein: CASSSLYSNQPQHF; clone size: .; V gene: TRBV7-2; J gene: TRBJ1-5; D gene: .
CDR3 DNA: TGTGCCAGCAGTTTATACAGCCTAAAAACTAGCACAGATACGCAGTATTTT; CDR3 protein: CASSLYSLKTSTDTQYF; clone size: .; V gene: TRBV28; J gene: TRBJ2-3; D gene: .
CDR3 DNA: TGTGCCAGCGGGAAACAGGGTTGGAATTCACCCCTCCACTTT; CDR3 protein: CASGKQGWNSPLHF; clone size: .; V gene: TRBV4-2; J gene: TRBJ1-6; D gene: .
CDR3 DNA: TGTGCCAGCAGCCATCGTCCCGGGACAGGGGCGGAACGCACAGATACGCAGTATTTT; CDR3 protein: CASSHRPGTGAERTDTQYF; clone size: .; V gene: TRBV16; J gene: TRBJ2-3; D gene: TRBD1
CDR3 DNA: TGTGCCAGCAGCTTTTTAGGACACCAGAACACTGAAGCTTTCTTT; CDR3 protein: CASSFLGHQNTEAFF; clone size: .; V gene: TRBV7-2; J gene: TRBJ1-1; D gene: .
CDR3 DNA: TGTGCCAGCAGTGAAGCGGTCAGGCACTACGAGCAGTACTTC; CDR3 protein: CASSEAVRHYEQYF; clone size: few; V gene: TRBV6-1; J gene: TRBJ2-7; D gene: .
CDR3 DNA: TGTGCCAGCAGCTTTTTGCGCAATGAGCAGTTCTTC; CDR3 protein: CASSFLRNEQFF; clone size: .; V gene: TRBV5-5; J gene: TRBJ2-1; D gene: .
CDR3 DNA: TGTGCCAGCAGCTCCCCCCTTGGCCTCTCCTACAATGAGCAGTTCTTC; CDR3 protein: CASSSPLGLSYNEQFF; clone size: .; V gene: TRBV9; J gene: TRBJ2-1; D gene: .
CDR3 DNA: TGTGCTAGTGGGACCGGGACAGGGGACAATGAGCAGTTCTTC; CDR3 protein: CASGTGTGDNEQFF; clone size: .; V gene: TRBV12-5; J gene: TRBJ2-1; D gene: TRBD1
CDR3 DNA: TGTGCCAGCAGCCGGGGAGGTGGGGGGATACAATACAATGAGCAGTTCTTC; CDR3 protein: CASSRGGGGIQYNEQFF; clone size: .; V gene: TRBV5-4; J gene: TRBJ2-1; D gene: .
CDR3 DNA: TGTGCCAGTCGGACAGGGATCGATTCAGATACGCAGTATTTT; CDR3 protein: CASRTGIDSDTQYF; clone size: .; V gene: TRBV18; J gene: TRBJ2-3; D gene: TRBD1
CDR3 DNA: TGCGCCAGCAGCTGGGCGGGAGAAGGAGATACGCAGTATTTT; CDR3 protein: CASSWAGEGDTQYF; clone size: .; V gene: TRBV5-1; J gene: TRBJ2-3; D gene: TRBD2
CDR3 DNA: TGTGCCAGCAACCCGGAGGCAGGGGGCACAGATACGCAGTATTTT; CDR3 protein: CASNPEAGGTDTQYF; clone size: .; V gene: TRBV9; J gene: TRBJ2-3; D gene: .
CDR3 DNA: TGTGCCAGCAGCTTGGACAGGGGGCTATACGAGCAGTACTTC; CDR3 protein: CASSLDRGLYEQYF; clone size: .; V gene: TRBV11-3; J gene: TRBJ2-7; D gene: TRBD1
CDR3 DNA: TGTGCCAGCAGCTTTGGCCGTGGGGCCACAGATACGCAGTATTTT; CDR3 protein: CASSFGRGATDTQYF; clone size: .; V gene: TRBV5-4; J gene: TRBJ2-3; D gene: .
CDR3 DNA: TGTGCCAGCAGCAGTCAGGGTCTGGGATACAATGAGCAGTTCTTC; CDR3 protein: CASSSQGLGYNEQFF; clone size: .; V gene: TRBV11-3; J gene: TRBJ2-1; D gene: .
CDR3 DNA: TGTGCCAGCAGCTTAACAGGACTAGCGGGGGGGCAATATACGCAGTATTTT; CDR3 protein: CASSLTGLAGGQYTQYF; clone size: .; V gene: TRBV7-8; J gene: TRBJ2-3; D gene: TRBD2
CDR3 DNA: TGTGCCAGCAGTCAGGGGCAGGGCTATGGCTACACCTTC; CDR3 protein: CASSQGQGYGYTF; clone size: few; V gene: TRBV7-3; J gene: TRBJ1-2; D gene: .
CDR3 DNA: TGTGCCAGCAGCCTAGGATACATGGGGACTTGGGCCTACGAGCAGTACTTC; CDR3 protein: CASSLGYMGTWAYEQYF; clone size: .; V gene: TRBV7-6; J gene: TRBJ2-7; D gene: .
CDR3 DNA: TGTGCCAGCAGCTTAGTAGCGGGACAGGGTTTACCAGATACGCAGTATTTT; CDR3 protein: CASSLVAGQGLPDTQYF; clone size: .; V gene: TRBV7-9; J gene: TRBJ2-3; D gene: .
CDR3 DNA: TGTGCCAGCAGCTTAGGGTACTCGGTAGACATCTCCTATGGCTACACCTTC; CDR3 protein: CASSLGYSVDISYGYTF; clone size: .; V gene: TRBV13; J gene: TRBJ1-2; D gene: .
CDR3 DNA: TGTGCCAGCTCACTTTGGGGACAGCAAGAGACCCAGTACTTC; CDR3 protein: CASSLWGQQETQYF; clone size: .; V gene: TRBV18; J gene: TRBJ2-5; D gene: TRBD1
CDR3 DNA: TGTGCCAGCAGCCTGGACAGGGGGAACACTGAAGCTTTCTTT; CDR3 protein: CASSLDRGNTEAFF; clone size: .; V gene: TRBV5-4; J gene: TRBJ1-1; D gene: TRBD1
CDR3 DNA: TGTGCCAGCAGCTTAGATCGTAGGGGCAATGAGCAGTTCTTC; CDR3 protein: CASSLDRRGNEQFF; clone size: few; V gene: TRBV11-3; J gene: TRBJ2-1; D gene: .
CDR3 DNA: TGTGCCAGCAGCGATCAGGGCCACGAGCAGTACTTC; CDR3 protein: CASSDQGHEQYF; clone size: .; V gene: TRBV11-1; J gene: TRBJ2-7; D gene: .
CDR3 DNA: TGTGCCAGCAGCCTGTGGGGGGGTGAGCAGTTCTTC; CDR3 protein: CASSLWGGEQFF; clone size: once; V gene: TRBV7-2; J gene: TRBJ2-1; D gene: TRBD2
CDR3 DNA: TGCAGCGGCCAAACAGGGGCGGCAGATACGCAGTATTTT; CDR3 protein: CSGQTGAADTQYF; clone size: .; V gene: TRBV29-1; J gene: TRBJ2-3; D gene: TRBD1
CDR3 DNA: TGCGCCAGCAGCCAAGAACCGGGGGATGAAAAACTGTTTTTT; CDR3 protein: CASSQEPGDEKLFF; clone size: .; V gene: TRBV4-3; J gene: TRBJ1-4; D gene: .
CDR3 DNA: TGTGCCACCTCGGTGGGCGGGGGGGCCCGAAAGACCCAGTACTTC; CDR3 protein: CATSVGGGARKTQYF; clone size: .; V gene: TRBV6-1; J gene: TRBJ2-5; D gene: TRBD2
CDR3 DNA: TGTGCCACAGGGGACGTAGCAACTAATGAAAAACTGTTTTTT; CDR3 protein: CATGDVATNEKLFF; clone size: few; V gene: TRBV10-3; J gene: TRBJ1-4; D gene: .
CDR3 DNA: TGCGCCAGCAGTTCACTTGTAGTGTCCTACGAGCAGTACTTC; CDR3 protein: CASSSLVVSYEQYF; clone size: .; V gene: TRBV5-1; J gene: TRBJ2-7; D gene: .
CDR3 DNA: TGTGCCATCAGCGGGTGGGTAAACAATGAGCAGTTCTTC; CDR3 protein: CAISGWVNNEQFF; clone size: .; V gene: TRBV10-3; J gene: TRBJ2-1; D gene: .
CDR3 DNA: TGTGCCAGCCGAATTCCAGGGGCCCTAAGCTCCTATAATTCACCCCTCCACTTT; CDR3 protein: CASRIPGALSSYNSPLHF; clone size: .; V gene: TRBV28; J gene: TRBJ1-6; D gene: .
CDR3 DNA: TGCGCCAGCAGCTGGGGACAGAGCTCTGGGGCCAACGTCCTGACTTTC; CDR3 protein: CASSWGQSSGANVLTF; clone size: .; V gene: TRBV5-1; J gene: TRBJ2-6; D gene: TRBD1
CDR3 DNA: TGTGCCAGCAGCTTGGGCAGGGTAACAGATACGCAGTATTTT; CDR3 protein: CASSLGRVTDTQYF; clone size: .; V gene: TRBV5-6; J gene: TRBJ2-3; D gene: .
CDR3 DNA: TGTGCCAGCAGTAACCCGGGACAGGGGGTCCACGGGGAGCTGTTTTTT; CDR3 protein: CASSNPGQGVHGELFF; clone size: once; V gene: TRBV6-6; J gene: TRBJ2-2; D gene: TRBD1
CDR3 DNA: TGTGCCAGCAGCTCGGGAGGATCGGGGAAGACCGAGCAGTACTTC; CDR3 protein: CASSSGGSGKTEQYF; clone size: .; V gene: TRBV7-2; J gene: TRBJ2-7; D gene: TRBD2
CDR3 DNA: TGTGCCAGCAGCTCTCAGTTGGGCGAGACCCAGTACTTC; CDR3 protein: CASSSQLGETQYF; clone size: .; V gene: TRBV5-4; J gene: TRBJ2-5; D gene: .
CDR3 DNA: TGTGCCAGTAGTTTCATCGACAGTCTCAATTCCCCCCTCCACTTT; CDR3 protein: CASSFIDSLNSPLHF; clone size: .; V gene: TRBV19; J gene: TRBJ1-6; D gene: .
CDR3 DNA: TGTGCCAGTAGTCCACGCCTTCCGGGCACTGAAGCTTTCTTT; CDR3 protein: CASSPRLPGTEAFF; clone size: .; V gene: TRBV19; J gene: TRBJ1-1; D gene: .